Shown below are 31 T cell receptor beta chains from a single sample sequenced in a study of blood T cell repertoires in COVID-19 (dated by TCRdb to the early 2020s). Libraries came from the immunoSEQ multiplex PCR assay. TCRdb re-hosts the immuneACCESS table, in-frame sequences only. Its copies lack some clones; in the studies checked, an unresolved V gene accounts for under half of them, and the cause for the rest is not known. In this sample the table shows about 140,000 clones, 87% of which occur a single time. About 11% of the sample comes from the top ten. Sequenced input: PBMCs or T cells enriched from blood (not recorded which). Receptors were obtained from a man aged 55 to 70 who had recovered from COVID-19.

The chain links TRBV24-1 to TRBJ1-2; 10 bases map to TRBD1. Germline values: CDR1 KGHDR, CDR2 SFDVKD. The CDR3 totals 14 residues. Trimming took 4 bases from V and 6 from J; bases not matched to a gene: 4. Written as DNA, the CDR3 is TGTGCCACCAGTGACGTGACAGGGGGCAATGGCTACACCTTC. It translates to CATSDVTGGNGYTF.

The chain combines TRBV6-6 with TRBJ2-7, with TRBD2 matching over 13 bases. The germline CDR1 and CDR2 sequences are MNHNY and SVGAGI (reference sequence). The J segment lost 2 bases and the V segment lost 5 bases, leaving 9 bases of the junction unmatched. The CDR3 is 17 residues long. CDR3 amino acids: CASSQTSGRSAAYEQYF. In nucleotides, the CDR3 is TGTGCCAGCAGTCAGACTAGCGGGAGGTCCGCGGCCTACGAGCAGTACTTC.

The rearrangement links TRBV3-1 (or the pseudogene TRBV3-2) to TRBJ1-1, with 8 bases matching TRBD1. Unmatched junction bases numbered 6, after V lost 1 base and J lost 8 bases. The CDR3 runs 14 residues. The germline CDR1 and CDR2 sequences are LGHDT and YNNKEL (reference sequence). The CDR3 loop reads CASSQVGWTGEAFF. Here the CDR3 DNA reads TGTGCCAGCAGCCAAGTTGGGTGGACAGGGGAAGCTTTCTTT.

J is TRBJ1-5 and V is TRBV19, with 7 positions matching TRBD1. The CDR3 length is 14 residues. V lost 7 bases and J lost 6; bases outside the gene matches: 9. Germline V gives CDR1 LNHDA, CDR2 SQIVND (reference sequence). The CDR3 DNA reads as TGTGCCAGTACGGGACAGATCTCGGGTCAGCCCCAGCATTTT. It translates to CASTGQISGQPQHF.

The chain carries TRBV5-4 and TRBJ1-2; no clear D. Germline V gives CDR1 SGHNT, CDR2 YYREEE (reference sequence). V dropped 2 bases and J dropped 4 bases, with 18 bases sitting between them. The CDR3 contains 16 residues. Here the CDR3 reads CASSLSETQNVYGYTF. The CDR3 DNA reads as TGTGCCAGCAGCTTATCGGAGACCCAGAATGTCTATGGCTACACCTTC.

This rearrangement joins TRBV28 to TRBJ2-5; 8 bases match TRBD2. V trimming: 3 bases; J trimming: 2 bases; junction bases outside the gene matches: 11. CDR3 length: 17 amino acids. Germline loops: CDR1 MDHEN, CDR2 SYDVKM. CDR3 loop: CASSLRGATGWQETQYF. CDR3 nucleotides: TGTGCCAGCAGTTTGCGGGGGGCGACGGGGTGGCAAGAGACCCAGTACTTC.

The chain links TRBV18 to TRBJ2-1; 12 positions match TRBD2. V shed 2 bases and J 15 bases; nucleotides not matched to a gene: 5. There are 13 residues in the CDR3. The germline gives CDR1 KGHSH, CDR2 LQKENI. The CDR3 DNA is TGTGCCAGCTCACCAAAGACTAGCGGGGGTCTGTTCTTC. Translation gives CASSPKTSGGLFF. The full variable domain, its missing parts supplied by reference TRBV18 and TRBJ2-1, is NAGVMQNPRHLVRRRGQEARLRCSPMKGHSHVYWYRQLPEEGLKFMVYLQKENIIDESGMPKERFSAEFPKEGPSILRIQQVVRGDSAAYFCASSPKTSGGLFFGPGTRLTVL.

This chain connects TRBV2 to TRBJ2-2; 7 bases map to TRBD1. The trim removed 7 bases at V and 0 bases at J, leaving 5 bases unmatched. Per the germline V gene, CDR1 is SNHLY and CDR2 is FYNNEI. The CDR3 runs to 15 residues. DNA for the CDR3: TGTGCCAGCACTGGGACAGTTTCGAACACCGGGGAGCTGTTTTTT. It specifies CASTGTVSNTGELFF.

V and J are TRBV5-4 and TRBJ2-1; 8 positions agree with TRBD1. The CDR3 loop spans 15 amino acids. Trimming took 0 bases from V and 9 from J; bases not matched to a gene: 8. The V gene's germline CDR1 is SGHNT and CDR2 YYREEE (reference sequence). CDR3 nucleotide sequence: TGTGCCAGCAGCTTGGTGGACAGGGAGGCGGGTGAGCAGTTCTTC. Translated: CASSLVDREAGEQFF.

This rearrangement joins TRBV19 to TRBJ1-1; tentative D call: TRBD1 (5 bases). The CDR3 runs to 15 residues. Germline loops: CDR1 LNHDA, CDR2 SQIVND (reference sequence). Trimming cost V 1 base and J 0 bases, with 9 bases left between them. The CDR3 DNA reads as TGTGCCAGTAGTATAGCTTGGGGCCTGAACACTGAAGCTTTCTTT. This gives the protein CASSIAWGLNTEAFF.

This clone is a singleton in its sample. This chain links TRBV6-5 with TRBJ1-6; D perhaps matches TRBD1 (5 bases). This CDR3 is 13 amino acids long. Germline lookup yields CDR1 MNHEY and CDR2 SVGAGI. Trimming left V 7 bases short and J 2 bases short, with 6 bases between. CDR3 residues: CASKTAYNSPLHF. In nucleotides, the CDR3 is TGTGCCAGCAAGACAGCCTATAATTCACCCCTCCACTTT.

The chain's CDR3 is CASSPTSYTEAFF. The CDR3 coding sequence is TGTGCCAGCTCCCCGACAAGCTACACTGAAGCTTTCTTT. The V call is TRBV18, the J call TRBJ1-1; D unclear. V lost 6 bases and J 3 bases, leaving 11 bases between the germline ends. The CDR3 extends over 13 amino acids. CDR1 and CDR2 (germline): KGHSH, LQKENI. Drawing the rest from reference TRBV18 and TRBJ1-1, the complete variable domain is NAGVMQNPRHLVRRRGQEARLRCSPMKGHSHVYWYRQLPEEGLKFMVYLQKENIIDESGMPKERFSAEFPKEGPSILRIQQVVRGDSAAYFCASSPTSYTEAFFGQGTRLTVV.

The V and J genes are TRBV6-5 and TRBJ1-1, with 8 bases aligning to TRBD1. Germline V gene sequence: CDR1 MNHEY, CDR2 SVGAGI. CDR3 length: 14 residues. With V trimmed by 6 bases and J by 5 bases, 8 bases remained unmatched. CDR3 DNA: TGTGCCAGCAGATCGCCAGGGGGCCGGACTGAAGCTTTCTTT. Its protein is CASRSPGGRTEAFF.

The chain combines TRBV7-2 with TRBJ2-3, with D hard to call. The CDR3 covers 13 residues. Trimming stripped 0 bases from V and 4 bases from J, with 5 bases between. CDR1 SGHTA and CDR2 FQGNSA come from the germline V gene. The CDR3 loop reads CASSLAYSDTQYF. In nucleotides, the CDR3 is TGTGCCAGCAGCTTAGCTTATTCAGATACGCAGTATTTT.

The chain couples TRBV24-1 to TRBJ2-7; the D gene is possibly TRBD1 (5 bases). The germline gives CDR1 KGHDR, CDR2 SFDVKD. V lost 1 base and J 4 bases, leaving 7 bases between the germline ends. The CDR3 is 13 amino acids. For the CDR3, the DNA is TGTGCCACCAGTGATTTTGCAGGGTACGAGCAGTACTTC. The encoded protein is CATSDFAGYEQYF.

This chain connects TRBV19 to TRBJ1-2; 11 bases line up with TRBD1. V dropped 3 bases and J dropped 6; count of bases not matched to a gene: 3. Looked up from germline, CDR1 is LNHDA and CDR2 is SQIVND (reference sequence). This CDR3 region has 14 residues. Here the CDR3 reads CASSIWGQGDGYTF. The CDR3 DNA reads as TGTGCCAGTAGTATTTGGGGACAGGGGGATGGCTACACCTTC.

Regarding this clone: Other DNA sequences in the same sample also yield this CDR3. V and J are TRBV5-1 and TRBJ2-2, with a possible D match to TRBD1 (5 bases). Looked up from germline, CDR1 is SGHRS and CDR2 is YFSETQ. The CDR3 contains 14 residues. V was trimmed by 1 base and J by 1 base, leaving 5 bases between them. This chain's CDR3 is CASSLTGNTGELFF. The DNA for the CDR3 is TGCGCCAGCAGCTTGACAGGGAACACCGGGGAGCTGTTTTTT. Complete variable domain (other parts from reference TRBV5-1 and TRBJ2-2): KAGVTQTPRYLIKTRGQQVTLSCSPISGHRSVSWYQQTPGQGLQFLFEYFSETQRNKGNFPGRFSGRQFSNSRSEMNVSTLELGDSALYLCASSLTGNTGELFFGEGSRLTVL.

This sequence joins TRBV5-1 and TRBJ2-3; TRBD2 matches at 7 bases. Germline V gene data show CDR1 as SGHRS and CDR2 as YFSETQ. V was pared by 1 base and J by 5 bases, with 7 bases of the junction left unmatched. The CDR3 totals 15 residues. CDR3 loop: CASSLRGGAKDTQYF. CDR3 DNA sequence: TGCGCCAGCAGCTTGCGCGGGGGAGCCAAAGATACGCAGTATTTT.

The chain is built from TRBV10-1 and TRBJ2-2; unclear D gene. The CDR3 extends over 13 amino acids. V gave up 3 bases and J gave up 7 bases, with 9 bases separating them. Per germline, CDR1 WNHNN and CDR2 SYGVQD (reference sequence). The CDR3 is CASSDIRGGELFF. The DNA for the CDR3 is TGCGCCAGCAGTGACATTCGAGGCGGGGAGCTGTTTTTT.

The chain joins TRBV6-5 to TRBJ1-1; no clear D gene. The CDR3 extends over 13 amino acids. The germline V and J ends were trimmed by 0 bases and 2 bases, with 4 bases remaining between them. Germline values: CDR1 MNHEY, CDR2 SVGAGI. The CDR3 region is CASSYSINTEAFF. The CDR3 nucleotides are TGTGCCAGCAGTTACTCTATAAACACTGAAGCTTTCTTT.

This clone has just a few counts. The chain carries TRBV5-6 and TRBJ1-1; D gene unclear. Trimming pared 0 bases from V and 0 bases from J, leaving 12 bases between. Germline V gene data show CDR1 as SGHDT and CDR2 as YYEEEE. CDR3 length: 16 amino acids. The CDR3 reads CASSLAAGPLNTEAFF. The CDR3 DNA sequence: TGTGCCAGCAGCTTGGCGGCAGGCCCCCTGAACACTGAAGCTTTCTTT.

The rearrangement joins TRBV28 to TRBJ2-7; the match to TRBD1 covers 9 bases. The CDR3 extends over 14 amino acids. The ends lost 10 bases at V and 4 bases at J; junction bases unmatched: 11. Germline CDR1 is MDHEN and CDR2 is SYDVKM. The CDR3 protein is CAISIPGQGYEQYF. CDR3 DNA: TGTGCCATTTCCATTCCGGGACAGGGTTACGAGCAGTACTTC.

CDR3: CSVAGQGAYNEQFF. The CDR3 nucleotides read TGCAGCGTTGCGGGACAGGGGGCCTACAATGAGCAGTTCTTC. This chain joins TRBV29-1 and TRBJ2-1, with TRBD1 matching 11 bases. The germline V gene encodes CDR1 SQVTM and CDR2 ANQGSEA. This CDR3 has 14 amino acids. J lost 2 bases, V lost 4 bases, and 1 base had no gene match.

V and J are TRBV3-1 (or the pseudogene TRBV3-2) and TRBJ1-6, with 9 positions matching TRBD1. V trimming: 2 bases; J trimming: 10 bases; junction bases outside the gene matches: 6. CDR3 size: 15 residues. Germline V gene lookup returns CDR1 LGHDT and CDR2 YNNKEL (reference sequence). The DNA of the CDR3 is TGTGCCAGCAGCCAATTTTGGACAGGGGACTCACCCCTCCACTTT. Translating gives CASSQFWTGDSPLHF.

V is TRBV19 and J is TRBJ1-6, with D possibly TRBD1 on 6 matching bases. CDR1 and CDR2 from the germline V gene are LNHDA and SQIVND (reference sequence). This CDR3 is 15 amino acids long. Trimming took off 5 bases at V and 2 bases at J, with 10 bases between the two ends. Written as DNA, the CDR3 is TGTGCCAGTAGTGATGACAGGACCTATAATTCACCCCTCCACTTT. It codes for CASSDDRTYNSPLHF.

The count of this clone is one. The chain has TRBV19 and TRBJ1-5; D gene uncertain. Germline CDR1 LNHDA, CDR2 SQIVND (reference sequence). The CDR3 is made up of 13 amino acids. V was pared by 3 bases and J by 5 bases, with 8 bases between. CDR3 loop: CASSILRDQPQHF. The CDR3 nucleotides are TGTGCCAGTAGTATTTTGAGGGATCAGCCCCAGCATTTT.

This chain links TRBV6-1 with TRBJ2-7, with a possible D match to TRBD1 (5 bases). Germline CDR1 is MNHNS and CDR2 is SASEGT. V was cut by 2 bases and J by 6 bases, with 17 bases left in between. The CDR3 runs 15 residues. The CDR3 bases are TGTGCCAGCAGTGAATCCCCCCCAGGGAACGGCGAGCAGTACTTC. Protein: CASSESPPGNGEQYF.

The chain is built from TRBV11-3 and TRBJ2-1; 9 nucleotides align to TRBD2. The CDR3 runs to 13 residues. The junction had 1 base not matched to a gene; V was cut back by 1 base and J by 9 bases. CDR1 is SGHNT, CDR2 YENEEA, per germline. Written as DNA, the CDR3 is TGTGCCAGCAGCTTAGGACTAGCGGCTGAGCAGTTCTTC. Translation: CASSLGLAAEQFF.

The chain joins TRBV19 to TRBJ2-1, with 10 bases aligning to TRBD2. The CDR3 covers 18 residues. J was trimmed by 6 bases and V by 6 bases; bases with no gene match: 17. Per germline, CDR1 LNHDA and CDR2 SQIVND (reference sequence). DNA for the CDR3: TGTGCCAGTAGGGGGGCCAGCGGGAGGGCCCTCAGTGGCAATGAGCAGTTCTTC. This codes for CASRGASGRALSGNEQFF.

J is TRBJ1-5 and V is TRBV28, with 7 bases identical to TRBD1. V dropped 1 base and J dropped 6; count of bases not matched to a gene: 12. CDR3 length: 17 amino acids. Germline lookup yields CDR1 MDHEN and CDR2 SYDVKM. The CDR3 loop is CASSLYGQTGRSQPQHF. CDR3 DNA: TGTGCCAGCAGTTTATATGGGCAGACAGGGAGGAGTCAGCCCCAGCATTTT.

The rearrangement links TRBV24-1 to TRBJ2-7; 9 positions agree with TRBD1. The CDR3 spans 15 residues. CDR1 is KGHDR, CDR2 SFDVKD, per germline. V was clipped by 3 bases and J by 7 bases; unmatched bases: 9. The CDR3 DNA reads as TGTGCCACCAGTGATCCGGGACAGGGCGGTATGGAGCAGTACTTC. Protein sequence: CATSDPGQGGMEQYF.